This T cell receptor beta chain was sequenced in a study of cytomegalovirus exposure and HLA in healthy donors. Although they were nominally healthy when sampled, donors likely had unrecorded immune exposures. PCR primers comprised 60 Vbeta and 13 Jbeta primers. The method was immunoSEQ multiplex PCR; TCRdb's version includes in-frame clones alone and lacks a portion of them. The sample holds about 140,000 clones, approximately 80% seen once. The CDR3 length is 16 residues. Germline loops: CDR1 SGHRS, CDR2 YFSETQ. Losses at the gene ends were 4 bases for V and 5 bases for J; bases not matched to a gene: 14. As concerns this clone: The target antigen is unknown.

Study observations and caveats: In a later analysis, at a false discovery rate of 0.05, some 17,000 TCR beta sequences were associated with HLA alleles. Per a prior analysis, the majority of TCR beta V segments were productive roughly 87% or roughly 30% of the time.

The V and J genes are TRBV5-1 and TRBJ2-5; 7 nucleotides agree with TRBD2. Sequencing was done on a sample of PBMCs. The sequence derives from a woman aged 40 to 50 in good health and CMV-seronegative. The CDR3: CASSPKLGGITETQYF. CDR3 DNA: TGCGCCAGCAGCCCAAAGCTGGGAGGGATCACCGAGACCCAGTACTTC.